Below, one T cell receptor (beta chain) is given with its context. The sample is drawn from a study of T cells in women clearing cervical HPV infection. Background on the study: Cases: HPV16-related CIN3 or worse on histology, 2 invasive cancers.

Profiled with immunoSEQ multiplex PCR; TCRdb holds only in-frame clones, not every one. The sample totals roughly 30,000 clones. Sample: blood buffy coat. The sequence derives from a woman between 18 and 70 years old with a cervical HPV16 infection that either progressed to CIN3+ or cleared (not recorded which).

The CDR3: CASSSSGNPYEQYF. The CDR3 DNA, read in part, is TGTGCCAGCAGCTCTAGCGGAAACCCCTACGAG. The rearrangement links TRBV7-2 to TRBJ2-7; 7 bases are shared with TRBD2. The CDR3 end lies 3 residues beyond the end of the read and is filled in from the germline J gene. Looked up from germline, CDR1 is SGHTA and CDR2 is FQGNSA. J was trimmed by 2 bases and V by 4 bases; bases with no gene match: 5. This CDR3 comprises 14 residues.